A single sample is the source of the 31 T cell receptor beta chains below, sequenced in a study of control samples from healthy donors and cancer patients. The method was immunoSEQ multiplex PCR; TCRdb's version includes in-frame clones alone and lacks a portion of them. The table records approximately 190,000 clones, over 80% of them present only once. The sample consisted of blood. The receptors here all came from a man aged 25-45 years in good health.

The rearrangement links TRBV25-1 to TRBJ1-1; no clear D gene. Germline V gene lookup returns CDR1 MGHDK and CDR2 SYGVNS. The CDR3 sequence is 12 residues long. V lost 6 bases and J 1 base, leaving 6 bases between the germline ends. The CDR3 is CASRKGNTEAFF. The CDR3, as DNA: TGTGCCAGCAGGAAAGGGAACACTGAAGCTTTCTTT.

This sequence joins TRBV27 and TRBJ2-7; TRBD1 matches 12 bases. The CDR3 contains 15 residues. Germline CDR1 and CDR2: MNHEY and SMNVEV (reference sequence). J gave up 5 bases and V 5 bases, and 7 bases lay outside the gene matches. The CDR3 bases are TGTGCCAGCAGTCCGGGGACAGGGGGCGACAACGAGCAGTACTTC. It encodes CASSPGTGGDNEQYF.

This CDR3 is CASSLPLAGRNEQFF. DNA for the CDR3: TGTGCCAGCAGCTTACCACTAGCGGGGCGCAATGAGCAGTTCTTC. The V and J genes are TRBV7-2 and TRBJ2-1; 10 bases align to TRBD2. CDR1 is SGHTA, CDR2 FQGNSA, per germline. The V segment lost 2 bases and the J segment 6 bases; nucleotides outside the gene matches: 4. The CDR3 consists of 15 residues.

The chain recombines TRBV6-2 or TRBV6-3 with TRBJ1-4; D perhaps matches TRBD1 (5 bases). This CDR3 is built from 15 residues. Trimming removed 5 bases at V and 5 bases at J, with 15 bases between. Germline V gene lookup returns CDR1 MNHEY and CDR2 SVGEGT. CDR3 DNA: TGTGCCAGCAGTGGGCGGACCGGGACGAATGAAAAACTGTTTTTT. This encodes CASSGRTGTNEKLFF.

The V gene is TRBV6-5, the J gene TRBJ1-2; 9 nucleotides align to TRBD1. The CDR3 contains 15 residues. The trim removed 4 bases at V and 1 base at J, leaving 4 bases unmatched. Germline values: CDR1 MNHEY, CDR2 SVGAGI. The CDR3 here is CASSSQGAYNYGYTF. The CDR3 DNA reads TGTGCCAGCAGTTCACAGGGGGCTTATAACTATGGCTACACCTTC.

Only one count was recorded for this clone. J is TRBJ1-6 and V is TRBV9; D is undetermined. Trimming shortened V by 0 bases and J by 9 bases, and 7 bases separated the two germline ends. This CDR3 has 13 residues. Germline assignment: CDR1 SGDLS and CDR2 YYNGEE. This chain's CDR3 is CASSVAESSPLHF. For the CDR3, the DNA is TGTGCCAGCAGCGTAGCTGAGAGTTCACCCCTCCACTTT.

The CDR3 region has the DNA TGCAGTGCTAGTTCAGGGGGCTTATGGGAAAAACTGTTTTTT. Translation: CSASSGGLWEKLFF. This rearrangement joins TRBV20-1 to TRBJ1-4; 8 nucleotides line up with TRBD1. CDR1 DFQATT and CDR2 SNEGSKA come from the germline V gene (reference sequence). The CDR3 is 14 amino acids. The ends lost 3 bases at V and 8 bases at J; junction bases unmatched: 8.

The gene calls are TRBV4-1 and TRBJ2-3; D is unresolved. CDR1 is MGHRA and CDR2 is YSYEKL in the germline V gene. There are 16 residues in the CDR3. Trimming took 0 bases from V and 4 from J, leaving 14 bases between them. The CDR3 DNA reads as TGCGCCAGCAGCCAAGATAAGGCGAGTTCTGCAGATACGCAGTATTTT. Protein sequence: CASSQDKASSADTQYF.

This clone was seen a few times. The rearrangement links TRBV28 to TRBJ1-2; no reliable D call. V shed 5 bases and J shed 2 bases, with 3 bases lying between them. CDR1 MDHEN and CDR2 SYDVKM come from the germline V gene. The CDR3 spans 11 residues. The CDR3 nucleotides read TGTGCCAGCAGTATCAACTATGGCTACACCTTC. Encoded protein: CASSINYGYTF.

The genes are TRBV19 and TRBJ1-2, with D possibly being TRBD1 (6 bases). The V and J ends lost 7 bases and 0 bases respectively, with 15 bases between them. The germline gives CDR1 LNHDA, CDR2 SQIVND (reference sequence). The CDR3 totals 15 residues. The CDR3 loop is CASKETGPSNYGYTF. Written as DNA, the CDR3 is TGTGCCAGTAAGGAGACAGGACCATCTAACTATGGCTACACCTTC.

The V gene is TRBV14, the J gene TRBJ2-3; TRBD1 might be the D (6 bases). The CDR3 spans 14 residues. Germline V gene data show CDR1 as SGHDN and CDR2 as FVKESK. Trimming took 2 bases from V and 4 from J, leaving 10 bases between them. The CDR3 here is CASSQSHRADTQYF. CDR3 in DNA: TGTGCCAGCAGCCAAAGCCACAGGGCAGATACGCAGTATTTT.

The V call is TRBV27, the J call TRBJ1-1; 7 positions agree with TRBD1. The V segment lost 4 bases and the J segment 2 bases; nucleotides outside the gene matches: 1. Germline CDR1 reads MNHEY; CDR2 reads SMNVEV (reference sequence). The CDR3 is 13 amino acids. CDR3: CASSYRGNTEAFF. The CDR3 region has the DNA TGTGCCAGCAGTTACAGGGGAAACACTGAAGCTTTCTTT.

The chain joins TRBV5-1 to TRBJ1-2, with 7 nucleotides matching TRBD1. This CDR3 is 13 amino acids long. V was clipped by 1 base and J by 8 bases; unmatched bases: 5. Germline CDR1 and CDR2: SGHRS and YFSETQ. This chain's CDR3 is CASSLTGAEGYTF. DNA for the CDR3: TGCGCCAGCAGCTTGACAGGGGCAGAGGGCTACACCTTC.

As for this clone: The junction departs from germline at one end; a sequencing error may be responsible. Other DNA sequences in this specimen translate into the identical CDR3. V gene TRBV5-6 combines with J gene TRBJ2-7; TRBD1 aligns across 10 bases. CDR3 length: 14 residues. Per the germline V gene, CDR1 is SGHDT and CDR2 is YYEEEE. CDR3 DNA sequence: TGTGCCAGCAGTTTGGGACAGGGGTTTTACGAGCAGTACTTC. Translated, it gives CASSLGQGFYEQYF.

In its sample, this clone was seen a few times. The J gene is TRBJ2-1, the V gene TRBV19; tentative D call: TRBD2 (5 bases). Per germline, CDR1 LNHDA and CDR2 SQIVND (reference sequence). Trimming left V 5 bases short and J 6 bases short, with 17 bases between. This CDR3 spans 15 amino acids. The CDR3 DNA reads TGTGCCAGTAGTGATCCGGGCCGGAGCGGCAATGAGCAGTTCTTC. Translation gives CASSDPGRSGNEQFF.

CDR3 sequence reads: CATSDQRGRTDTQYF. CDR3 bases: TGTGCCACCAGTGATCAGCGGGGGCGCACAGATACGCAGTATTTT. This rearrangement joins TRBV24-1 to TRBJ2-3; 8 nucleotides match TRBD2. Germline-derived CDR1 and CDR2 are KGHDR and SFDVKD. The V and J ends lost 3 bases and 1 base, in that order; junction bases with no gene match: 2. The length of the CDR3 is 15 residues.

The J gene is TRBJ1-5, the V gene TRBV6-5; D remains unclear. The CDR3 extends over 11 amino acids. Germline assignment: CDR1 MNHEY and CDR2 SVGAGI. The germline V and J ends were trimmed by 6 bases and 5 bases, with 5 bases remaining between them. CDR3 nucleotides: TGTGCCAGCAGGGCGGATCAGCCCCAGCATTTT. It translates to CASRADQPQHF.

The chain is built from TRBV2 and TRBJ2-7; 12 bases fit TRBD2. From germline, CDR1 is SNHLY and CDR2 FYNNEI. V shed 10 bases, J shed 4 bases, and the junction held 8 bases outside the gene matches. The CDR3 spans 14 residues. CDR3 DNA sequence: TGTGCCACCCTAGCGGGGGGGTCTGGGTACGAGCAGTACTTC. Its protein is CATLAGGSGYEQYF.

The V and J genes are TRBV7-9 and TRBJ1-1; D gene ambiguous. Germline CDR1 SEHNR, CDR2 FQNEAQ (reference sequence). The CDR3 length is 12 residues. The ends were cut back, 2 bases at V and 6 bases at J, with 7 bases in the middle. This chain's CDR3 is CASSLNVPEAFF. The CDR3 DNA reads as TGTGCCAGCAGCTTAAACGTACCTGAAGCTTTCTTT.

As for this clone: A junction boundary mismatches the germline segment, possibly from a read error. Different DNA sequences within this sample yield the same CDR3. The chain carries TRBV5-6 and TRBJ1-3; 7 nucleotides agree with TRBD1. There are 17 residues in the CDR3. Germline assignment: CDR1 SGHDT and CDR2 YYEEEE. The CDR3 DNA is TGTGCCAGCAGCTCTCCTCCCGGGACAGCCTCTGGAAACACTATATATTTT. Protein sequence: CASSSPPGTASGNTIYF. Using reference TRBV5-6 and TRBJ1-3 for the parts outside the CDR3, the full variable domain is DAGVTQSPTHLIKTRGQQVTLRCSPKSGHDTVSWYQQALGQGPQFIFQYYEEEERQRGNFPDRFSGHQFPNYSSELNVNALLLGDSALYLCASSSPPGTASGNTIYFGEGSWLTVV.

J is TRBJ1-2 and V is TRBV3-1 (or the pseudogene TRBV3-2); 10 bases line up with TRBD1. CDR1 LGHDT and CDR2 YNNKEL come from the germline V gene (reference sequence). V dropped 4 bases and J dropped 7; count of bases not matched to a gene: 6. The CDR3 runs to 14 residues. The CDR3 region is CASSPGQGIGGYTF. The CDR3, as DNA: TGTGCCAGCAGCCCGGGACAGGGGATCGGTGGCTACACCTTC.

V and J are TRBV5-8 and TRBJ1-4; D possibly corresponds to TRBD1 (6 bases). V was cut by 2 bases and J by 5 bases, with 16 bases left in between. CDR1 and CDR2 (germline): SGHTS, YDEGEE. The CDR3 is 16 amino acids. The CDR3 here is CASSFGRGSGNEKLFF. The CDR3 DNA is TGTGCCAGCAGCTTTGGCAGGGGAAGCGGAAATGAAAAACTGTTTTTT.

The V and J genes are TRBV27 and TRBJ2-7; D may correspond to TRBD1 or TRBD2 (5 bases each). Trimming took off 3 bases at V and 2 bases at J, with 17 bases between the two ends. The CDR3 length is 16 residues. Germline V CDR1 and CDR2: MNHEY, SMNVEV (reference sequence). Here the CDR3 reads CASSFLSGTAPYEQYF. The CDR3 DNA is TGTGCCAGCAGTTTCCTATCCGGGACGGCTCCCTACGAGCAGTACTTC.

This chain connects TRBV19 to TRBJ2-2, with D hard to call. The ends were cut back, 7 bases at V and 4 bases at J, with 13 bases in the middle. CDR3 length: 14 amino acids. Germline lookup yields CDR1 LNHDA and CDR2 SQIVND (reference sequence). The CDR3 here is CASMKNWVTGELFF. CDR3 in DNA: TGTGCCAGTATGAAAAATTGGGTCACCGGGGAGCTGTTTTTT.

The gene calls are TRBV7-3 and TRBJ1-2; 10 bases map to TRBD1. V was clipped by 2 bases and J by 4 bases; unmatched bases: 1. Per the germline V gene, CDR1 is SGHTA and CDR2 is FQGTGA. The CDR3 loop spans 14 amino acids. The CDR3 DNA is TGTGCCAGCAGCTTAGGGGACAGGGGCTATGGCTACACCTTC. This gives the protein CASSLGDRGYGYTF.

DNA for the CDR3: TGTGCCAGCAGTTACTCGAAATCTGGGAACTATGGCTACACCTTC. Translation gives CASSYSKSGNYGYTF. The J gene is TRBJ1-2, the V gene TRBV6-5; D gene uncertain. CDR3 length equals 15 residues. V was shortened by 0 bases and J by 2 bases, with 10 bases between the two germline ends. Germline CDR1 MNHEY, CDR2 SVGAGI.

This chain connects TRBV12-3 or TRBV12-4 to TRBJ1-6; 8 bases line up with TRBD1. The CDR3 totals 13 residues. J was trimmed by 10 bases and V by 7 bases; bases with no gene match: 6. DNA of the CDR3: TGTGCCAGCACCGGACAGGGAGGATCACCCCTCCACTTT. Its protein is CASTGQGGSPLHF.

The chain employs TRBV7-6 and TRBJ1-6; D remains ambiguous. Germline-derived CDR1 and CDR2 are SGHVS and FNYEAQ. This CDR3 is built from 16 residues. The germline V and J ends were trimmed by 5 bases and 0 bases, with 11 bases remaining between them. CDR3 bases: TGTGCCAGCAGCCAAGTAGGCCACTCCTATAATTCACCCCTCCACTTT. The encoded protein is CASSQVGHSYNSPLHF.

The chain carries TRBV2 and TRBJ1-1, with D perhaps matching TRBD1 (6 bases). This CDR3 has 15 residues. Germline V CDR1 and CDR2: SNHLY, FYNNEI. The V end lost 7 bases, the J end lost 1 base, and 16 bases lay between the germline ends. This CDR3 reads CASTRWGQTNTEAFF. The CDR3 DNA follows: TGTGCCAGCACCCGGTGGGGGCAGACGAACACTGAAGCTTTCTTT.

This chain links TRBV24-1 with TRBJ2-7, with D possibly being TRBD1 (6 bases). There are 14 residues in the CDR3. Germline CDR1 and CDR2: KGHDR and SFDVKD. V lost 5 bases and J lost 2, with 12 bases in between. The CDR3 DNA is TGTGCCACCAGTGCCGCGGACAGTCCCTACGAGCAGTACTTC. As protein: CATSAADSPYEQYF.

This chain links TRBV5-5 with TRBJ1-4; TRBD1 matches at 10 bases. With 3 bases clipped from V and 7 bases from J, the junction kept 3 bases outside the gene matches. Germline V gives CDR1 SGHKS, CDR2 YYEKEE (reference sequence). This CDR3 is 14 amino acids long. CDR3 in amino acids: CASSSGQGVEKLFF. CDR3 DNA sequence: TGTGCCAGCAGCTCTGGACAGGGGGTTGAAAAACTGTTTTTT.